One TCR beta chain is described in this entry. These data originate in a study of blood T cell repertoires in COVID-19. Background on the study: Sources were T cells, B-cell-depleted T cells, or PBMCs; the material itself was cDNA or gDNA.

Germline trimming cut 6 bases from V and 6 bases from J; bases unmatched to any gene: 9. The germline V gene encodes CDR1 KGHSH and CDR2 LQKENI. The CDR3 has 14 amino acids. Sequenced by immunoSEQ multiplex PCR; TCRdb stores in-frame clones only, minus some. The sample includes over 250,000 clones, more than 75% seen only once; the top ten take approximately 5%. Assignment of participants to cohorts was predicated upon participant-reported clinical history. The V and J genes are TRBV18 and TRBJ1-1; 8 bases are shared with TRBD1. The sample consisted of PBMCs or T cells enriched from blood (not recorded which). This sequence originates from a woman under 40 who had recovered from COVID-19. The CDR3 DNA sequence: TGTGCCAGCTCTGCAGGGGGCCAAAGGGCTGAAGCTTTCTTT. This encodes CASSAGGQRAEAFF.